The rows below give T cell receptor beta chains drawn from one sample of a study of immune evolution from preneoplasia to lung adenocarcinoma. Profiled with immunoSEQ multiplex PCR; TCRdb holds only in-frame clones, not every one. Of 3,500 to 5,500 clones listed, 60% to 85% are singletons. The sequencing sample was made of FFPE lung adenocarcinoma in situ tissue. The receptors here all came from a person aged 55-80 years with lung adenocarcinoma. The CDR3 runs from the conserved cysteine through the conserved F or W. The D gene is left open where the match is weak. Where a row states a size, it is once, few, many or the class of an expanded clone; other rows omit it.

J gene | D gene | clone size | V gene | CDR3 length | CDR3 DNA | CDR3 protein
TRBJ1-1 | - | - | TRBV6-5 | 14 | TGTGCCAGCAGTTACTCGAGGGAGAACACTGAAGCTTTCTTT | CASSYSRENTEAFF
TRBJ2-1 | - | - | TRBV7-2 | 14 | TGTGCCAGCAGCCCAGCGGGCCCTTACAATGAGCAGTTCTTC | CASSPAGPYNEQFF
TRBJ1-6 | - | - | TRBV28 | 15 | TGTGCCAGCAGTTTAGGAGGAACCTCGGGTTCACCCCTCCACTTT | CASSLGGTSGSPLHF
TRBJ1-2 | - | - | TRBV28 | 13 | TGTGCCAGCAGACCCCGGGACCTCACGGGCTACACCTTC | CASRPRDLTGYTF
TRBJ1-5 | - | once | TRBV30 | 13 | TGTGCCTGGAGTGGCGAGCTGAGGGGGCCCCAGCATTTT | CAWSGELRGPQHF
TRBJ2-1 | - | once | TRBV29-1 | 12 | TGCAGCGTGGCCTCTAGGCACAATGAGCAGTTCTTC | CSVASRHNEQFF
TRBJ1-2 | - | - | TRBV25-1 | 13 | TGTGCCAGCAGTGACCAGACAGCCGTGGGCTACACCTTC | CASSDQTAVGYTF
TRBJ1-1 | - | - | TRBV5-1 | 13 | TGCGCCAGCAGGCCGACAGAGAACACTGAAGCTTTCTTT | CASRPTENTEAFF
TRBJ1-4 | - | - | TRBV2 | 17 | TGTGCCAGCAGCTTGAGGGTGGTGGTGGCAACTAATGAAAAACTGTTTTTT | CASSLRVVVATNEKLFF
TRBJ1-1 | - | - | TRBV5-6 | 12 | TGTGCCAGCAGCTCTTGGAACACTGAAGCTTTCTTT | CASSSWNTEAFF
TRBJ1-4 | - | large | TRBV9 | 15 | TGTGCCAGCAGCGTAGGGGGGGAGAGCGACGAAAAACTGTTTTTT | CASSVGGESDEKLFF
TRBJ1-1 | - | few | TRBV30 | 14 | TGTGCCTGGACCTCGGGGACGGTGAACACTGAAGCTTTCTTT | CAWTSGTVNTEAFF